These 4 T cell receptor beta chains originate from one sample sequenced in a study of early stage breast cancer tumors (dated by TCRdb to about 2017). The library was obtained by the immunoSEQ multiplex PCR assay. Sourced from immuneACCESS, this table was stored by TCRdb with only in-frame sequences that have V and J called. A share of the clones is absent; for the studies checked, an unresolved V gene accounts for under half, and the remainder has no known explanation. Within this sample are approximately 52,000 clones, with roughly 83% of them counted one time only. The top ten clones comprise approximately 1.4% of the sample. Sequencing was performed on blood. The receptor set was obtained from a person in their fifties with breast cancer.

This chain joins TRBV29-1 and TRBJ2-5, with TRBD2 identical over 9 bases. Germline V lookup: CDR1 SQVTM, CDR2 ANQGSEA. The CDR3 length is 16 residues. After removal of 2 bases from V and 0 bases from J, the junction contained 7 bases not matched to a gene. The CDR3 nucleotides are TGCAGCGTTGAACAGCTAGCGGGGCTCTACCAAGAGACCCAGTACTTC. Protein product: CSVEQLAGLYQETQYF.

This chain connects TRBV25-1 to TRBJ2-5; D is possibly TRBD2 (6 bases). V lost 5 bases to trimming and J lost 4 bases, with 11 bases between them. Germline assignment: CDR1 MGHDK and CDR2 SYGVNS. This CDR3 has 13 amino acids. The CDR3 DNA sequence: TGTGCCAGCAGTCCACCGGGAGTAGAGACCCAGTACTTC. It yields the protein CASSPPGVETQYF.

The chain combines TRBV7-6 with TRBJ2-3; TRBD2 might be the D (5 bases). The V and J ends lost 4 bases and 8 bases respectively, with 13 bases between them. The CDR3 has 13 amino acids. Germline V gene data show CDR1 as SGHVS and CDR2 as FNYEAQ. CDR3 DNA: TGTGCCAGCAGCTCGACGTCGGCGGGTACGCAGTATTTT. As protein: CASSSTSAGTQYF.

This chain connects TRBV29-1 to TRBJ2-5, with D possibly being TRBD1 or TRBD2 (5 bases each). Trimming shortened V by 4 bases and J by 5 bases, and 14 bases separated the two germline ends. CDR1 SQVTM and CDR2 ANQGSEA come from the germline V gene. The CDR3 is 13 amino acids. Here the CDR3 DNA reads TGCAGCGTTGCACCTCAGGGAGCTGAGACCCAGTACTTC. Protein sequence: CSVAPQGAETQYF.